This is a list of T cell receptor beta chains from one sample in a study of T cells in Graves' hyperthyroidism and ophthalmopathy. One entry per CDR3 protein results from TCRdb running MiXCR on the multiplex PCR reads. The sample lists fewer than 450,000 distinct CDR3 sequences, around 18% seen once, with 40% to 45% in the top ten. The specimen sequenced was blood. The receptors come from a man aged 18 to 30 with Graves' ophthalmopathy. CDR3s include the opening cysteine and the closing phenylalanine or tryptophan. A D gene is named only where the DNA matches it firmly. Not every row has a clone size; where given, it reads once, few, many or a size class.

D gene	J gene	clone size	V gene	CDR3 protein	CDR3 DNA
.	TRBJ1-2	many	TRBV2	CASSVELYYGYTF	TGTGCCAGCAGCGTGGAGTTATACTATGGCTACACCTTC
.	TRBJ1-1	many	TRBV3-1	CASSQARDTEAFF	TGTGCCAGCAGCCAAGCCAGGGACACTGAAGCTTTCTTT
.	TRBJ2-7	many	TRBV12-3/TRBV12-4	CASSIQGTYEQYF	TGTGCCAGCAGTATCCAGGGGACCTACGAGCAGTACTTC
TRBD1	TRBJ1-2	.	TRBV19	CASSTGTGGDVIHGDGYTF	TGTGCCAGTAGTACGGGGACAGGCGGCGACGTTATCCATGGGGATGGCTACACCTTC
TRBD2	TRBJ2-2	.	TRBV20-1	CSASGTSMAGELFF	TGCAGTGCTAGCGGGACTAGCATGGCCGGGGAGCTGTTTTTT
.	TRBJ1-2	few	TRBV9	CASSVDAGALLNGYTF	TGTGCCAGCAGCGTAGATGCGGGGGCTCTTCTGAATGGCTACACCTTC
.	TRBJ2-6	few	TRBV12-3/TRBV12-4	CASAPGVLSGANVLTF	TGTGCCAGCGCCCCGGGGGTTCTCTCTGGGGCCAACGTCCTGACTTTC
.	TRBJ1-1	many	TRBV11-2	CASSAQSSTEAFF	TGTGCCAGCAGCGCCCAGAGTAGCACTGAAGCTTTCTTT
TRBD2	TRBJ2-3	.	TRBV7-3	CASSLTSGMGTDTQYF	TGCGCCAGCAGCTTGACTAGCGGGATGGGCACAGATACGCAGTATTTT
TRBD1	TRBJ1-1	many	TRBV10-3	CAISPWTGLNTEAFF	TGTGCCATCAGCCCCTGGACAGGGCTGAACACTGAAGCTTTCTTT
.	TRBJ2-1	.	TRBV7-9	CASSFRRGEQFF	TGTGCCAGCAGCTTCCGGCGGGGTGAGCAGTTCTTC
.	TRBJ1-4	few	TRBV5-4	CASSYVGSAEKLFF	TGTGCCAGCAGCTATGTAGGGTCAGCCGAAAAACTGTTTTTT
TRBD2	TRBJ2-7	.	TRBV20-1	CSARDPVAGGLYEQYF	TGCAGTGCTAGAGATCCCGTAGCGGGGGGGCTCTACGAGCAGTACTTC
.	TRBJ1-5	many	TRBV6-5	CASSYSPPGTSNQPQHF	TGTGCCAGCAGTTACTCCCCTCCTGGCACGAGCAATCAGCCCCAGCATTTT
.	TRBJ2-7	many	TRBV18	CASSPAPAFNEQYF	TGTGCCAGCTCACCTGCGCCTGCCTTTAACGAGCAGTACTTC
.	TRBJ2-7	.	TRBV14	CASSQDNWKAYEQYF	TGTGCCAGCAGCCAGGATAATTGGAAAGCCTACGAGCAGTACTTC
.	TRBJ2-7	.	TRBV3-1	CASSQEARSYEQYF	TGTGCCAGCAGCCAAGAGGCCAGATCCTACGAGCAGTACTTC
TRBD1	TRBJ2-3	.	TRBV2	CASSDGTGASTDTQYF	TGTGCCAGCAGTGACGGGACAGGGGCTAGCACAGATACGCAGTATTTT
.	TRBJ1-2	many	TRBV13	CASSVRGVGYTF	TGTGCCAGCAGCGTCCGGGGGGTCGGCTACACCTTC
.	TRBJ1-5	few	TRBV20-1	CSASRQFQPQHF	TGCAGTGCTAGTCGGCAGTTTCAGCCCCAGCATTTT
TRBD2	TRBJ2-5	many	TRBV20-1	CSATLAGGPGTQYF	TGCAGTGCGACGCTAGCGGGGGGCCCCGGGACCCAGTACTTC
TRBD2	TRBJ2-5	few	TRBV5-6	CASSLGGLAMAAQYF	TGTGCCAGCAGCTTGGGGGGACTAGCAATGGCGGCCCAGTACTTC
.	TRBJ1-1	few	TRBV6-6	CASSYSSKGGTEAFF	TGTGCCAGCAGTTACTCGAGTAAGGGGGGGACTGAAGCTTTCTTT
.	TRBJ2-3	.	TRBV9	CASSGAEDFADTQYF	TGTGCCAGCAGCGGGGCGGAGGACTTCGCAGATACGCAGTATTTT
TRBD1	TRBJ2-3	few	TRBV20-1	CSAPVETGPQYF	TGCAGTGCTCCAGTGGAGACAGGGCCGCAGTATTTT
TRBD1	TRBJ1-3	.	TRBV20-1	CSARDGGGFGGNTIYF	TGCAGTGCTAGAGATGGAGGGGGCTTTGGTGGAAACACCATATATTTT
TRBD1	TRBJ1-2	many	TRBV5-1	CASSSSGQGENGYTF	TGCGCCAGCAGCTCGTCAGGACAGGGGGAAAATGGCTACACCTTC
.	TRBJ1-1	.	TRBV5-1	CASSSSEGAGNTEAFF	TGCGCCAGCAGCTCTTCGGAAGGGGCAGGGAACACTGAAGCTTTCTTT
.	TRBJ1-2	many	TRBV6-5	CASSYEAGGSLGYTF	TGTGCCAGCAGTTACGAGGCAGGAGGATCGCTTGGCTACACCTTC
TRBD1	TRBJ1-1	once	TRBV20-1	CSGGQGAEAFF	TGCAGTGGGGGACAGGGGGCTGAAGCTTTCTTT
.	TRBJ2-5	many	TRBV6-1	CASSRNRAVQETQYF	TGTGCCAGCAGTCGAAACCGGGCGGTTCAAGAGACCCAGTACTTC
TRBD2	TRBJ2-1	many	TRBV20-1	CSARSLAVYNEQFF	TGCAGTGCTAGAAGTCTAGCGGTATACAATGAGCAGTTCTTC
TRBD1	TRBJ1-6	.	TRBV7-3	CASSHRGPDSPLHF	TGTGCCAGCAGCCACAGGGGTCCTGATTCACCCCTCCACTTT